This TCR beta chain was identified in a study of blood T cell repertoires in COVID-19. As for the study in general: The United States, Italy and Spain were the sources of the acute and convalescent COVID-19 samples. The analysed material was cDNA or gDNA that came from T cells, B-cell-depleted T cells, or PBMCs.

V dropped 4 bases and J dropped 13 bases, with 25 bases sitting between them. There are 16 residues in the CDR3. The V gene's germline CDR1 is SGHTA and CDR2 FQGNSA. As handled by the study authors: How many nucleated cells were present was estimated from reference gene primer amplification. The protocol was immunoSEQ multiplex PCR, while the TCRdb copy is restricted to in-frame clones and leaves out a portion. V and J calls and clone size come straight from that table; D and trimming were deduced from the DNA. The repertoire has 72,000 or so clones, around nine tenths of them found once; the top ten carry over 10%.

The chain links TRBV7-2 to TRBJ1-4, with D unclear. The receptor comes from an older woman with acute or convalescent COVID-19. The sequenced sample was peripheral blood. CDR3 sequence: CASSSSMAGRGSGLFF. The CDR3 nucleotides are TGTGCCAGCAGCTCTTCCATGGCGGGCCGCGGGTCCGGACTGTTTTTT.